The 16 T cell receptor beta chains presented below share a single source sample, sequenced in a study of metastatic and nonmetastatic thyroid tumors (TCRdb year 2020). The library was made by PCR. Sequencer: Illumina HiSeq 4000. TCRdb redid the processing of the public reads, applying fastp at Q25 and MiXCR, and retained in-frame beta chains. Recorded for this sample are about 13,000 clones; over 20% of them occurred a single time. The ten largest clonotypes hold approximately 12% of the sample. No treatment had been received by any patient before thyroid surgery. The source material was adjacent normal tissue. The receptors derive from a female donor with papillary thyroid cancer or a benign thyroid nodule (not recorded which). Some clones in this sample may be carry-over from other donors' samples.

V usage is TRBV24-1 and J usage is TRBJ2-3, with D unclear. Germline V lookup: CDR1 KGHDR, CDR2 SFDVKD. Trimming took off 6 bases at V and 0 bases at J, with 9 bases between the two ends. The CDR3 consists of 14 residues. This CDR3 reads CATSSITSTDTQYF. CDR3 sequence (DNA): TGTGCCACCAGTTCTATTACTAGCACAGATACGCAGTATTTT.

The V gene is TRBV11-1, the J gene TRBJ2-3, with 10 bases identical to TRBD1. V trimming: 4 bases; J trimming: 4 bases; junction bases outside the gene matches: 5. Germline CDR1 and CDR2: SGHAT and FQDESV (reference sequence). CDR3 length: 15 amino acids. CDR3 sequence (DNA): TGTGCCAGCAGCTCGCCGGGACAGGGGTCAGATACGCAGTATTTT. This sequence encodes CASSSPGQGSDTQYF.

This clone was detected ten times or more. The chain recombines TRBV5-4 with TRBJ2-1, with D maybe TRBD2 (6 bases). CDR1 and CDR2 from the germline V gene are SGHNT and YYREEE (reference sequence). V was pared by 1 base and J by 8 bases, with 16 bases between. The CDR3 is made up of 15 amino acids. Written as DNA, the CDR3 is TGTGCCAGCAGCTTGTTTTTAGCGGCCGGGGATGAGCAGTTCTTC. Its protein is CASSLFLAAGDEQFF.

The chain combines TRBV19 with TRBJ2-7, with D possibly matching TRBD2 (6 bases). Trimming shortened V by 5 bases and J by 5 bases, and 13 bases separated the two germline ends. Germline V gene data show CDR1 as LNHDA and CDR2 as SQIVND (reference sequence). The CDR3 spans 13 residues. CDR3 amino acids: CASSFGGMNEQYF. Written as DNA, the CDR3 is TGTGCCAGTAGTTTCGGGGGAATGAACGAGCAGTACTTC. Full variable domain (remainder filled in from reference TRBV19 and TRBJ2-7): DGGITQSPKYLFRKEGQNVTLSCEQNLNHDAMYWYRQDPGQGLRLIYYSQIVNDFQKGDIAEGYSVSREKKESFPLTVTSAQKNPTAFYLCASSFGGMNEQYFGPGTRLTVT.

The sample holds many counts of this clone. This chain connects TRBV7-2 to TRBJ2-1; tentative D call: TRBD2 (6 bases). Trimming stripped 5 bases from V and 9 bases from J, with 17 bases between. CDR3 length equals 14 residues. The germline V gene encodes CDR1 SGHTA and CDR2 FQGNSA. Here the CDR3 reads CASSQTSGSSEQFF. The CDR3 DNA is TGTGCCAGCAGCCAAACAAGCGGGTCCAGTGAGCAGTTCTTC.

The DNA of the CDR3 is TGTGCCAGCAGCTTAGCTCGGGCGGGGAATCAGCCCCAGCATTTT. This gives the protein CASSLARAGNQPQHF. The V and J genes are TRBV7-8 and TRBJ1-5; no firm D call. In germline, CDR1 is SGHVS, CDR2 FQNEAQ. Trimming pared 0 bases from V and 4 bases from J, leaving 10 bases between. The CDR3 is made up of 15 amino acids.

This clone is classed as medium-sized. The genes are TRBV12-3 or TRBV12-4 and TRBJ1-5, with a weak D call TRBD1 (6 bases). This CDR3 spans 15 amino acids. V lost 4 bases, J lost 5 bases, and 15 bases lay in between. The CDR3 sequence is CASSSYRGQYQPQHF. CDR3 DNA sequence: TGTGCCAGCAGTTCCTATCGAGGACAGTATCAGCCCCAGCATTTT.

This clone has a handful of counts. The chain combines TRBV28 with TRBJ1-1; D remains ambiguous. The length of the CDR3 is 13 residues. CDR1 is MDHEN and CDR2 is SYDVKM in the germline V gene. Deletions cut 1 base from V and 5 bases from J, with 8 bases between. This chain's CDR3 is CASSLYPGTEAFF. The CDR3 DNA is TGTGCCAGCAGTTTATACCCCGGGACTGAAGCTTTCTTT.

About this clone: One end of the junction does not line up with germline, which may come from a read error. J is TRBJ1-1 and V is TRBV2, with a possible D match to TRBD1 (5 bases). Germline CDR1 reads SNHLY; CDR2 reads FYNNEI. CDR3 size: 13 residues. The CDR3 region is CASTGGGYTEALF. The CDR3 DNA is TGTGCCAGTACAGGCGGGGGTTACACTGAAGCTCTCTTT.

On this clone itself: Its ends do not fully match the called genes, so a read error is possible. The chain couples TRBV30 to TRBJ1-2, with TRBD1 identical over 8 bases. Germline V gives CDR1 GTSNPN, CDR2 SVGIG (reference sequence). This CDR3 region has 14 residues. The CDR3 DNA is TGTTCCTGGAGTTTCACCTGGACAGGGAACGGCTTCACCTTC. It is translated as CSWSFTWTGNGFTF. Full variable domain (outside the CDR3, taken from reference TRBV30 and TRBJ1-2): SQTIHQWPATLVQPVGSPLSLECTVEGTSNPNLYWYRQAAGRGLQLLFYSVGIGQISSEVPQNLSASRPQDRQFILSSKKLLLSDSGFYLCSWSFTWTGNGFTFGSGTRLTVV.

This clone has ten or more counts. The genes are TRBV5-1 and TRBJ2-4; D is ambiguous. Trimming took off 0 bases at V and 1 base at J, with 2 bases between the two ends. Germline CDR1 and CDR2: SGHRS and YFSETQ. The CDR3 runs 13 residues. CDR3 protein: CASSLDAKNIQYF. DNA for the CDR3: TGCGCCAGCAGCTTGGACGCCAAAAACATTCAGTACTTC.

By proportion, this clone is medium-sized. This chain uses TRBV2 with TRBJ1-1; D is uncertain. Germline V lookup: CDR1 SNHLY, CDR2 FYNNEI. The CDR3 has 13 amino acids. V was pared by 3 bases and J by 1 base, with 6 bases between. Here the CDR3 reads CASSDQENTEAFF. The CDR3 nucleotides are TGTGCCAGCAGTGATCAGGAGAACACTGAAGCTTTCTTT.

This clone was observed a handful of times. The junction differs from germline at one of its ends, possibly a read error. The CDR3 DNA is TGTGCGAGCAGTGAACAACTAACCACAAATACGCAGTATTTT. Its translation: CASSEQLTTNTQYF. The V gene is TRBV6-1, the J gene TRBJ2-3; no clear D. Germline V gene lookup returns CDR1 MNHNS and CDR2 SASEGT. The CDR3 is made up of 14 amino acids.

This clone was counted only a few times. This chain joins TRBV6-1 and TRBJ1-1; D is uncertain. V shed 5 bases and J shed 1 base, with 11 bases lying between them. Germline CDR1 and CDR2: MNHNS and SASEGT. The CDR3 consists of 14 residues. Written as DNA, the CDR3 is TGTGCCAGCAGTCTGGACGGCCGGAACACTGAAGCTTTCTTT. Translating it yields CASSLDGRNTEAFF.

In this sample, this clone is medium-sized. The gene calls are TRBV10-3 and TRBJ2-1; D is uncertain. Trimming removed 11 bases at V and 7 bases at J, with 18 bases between. CDR3 length equals 13 residues. Looked up from germline, CDR1 is ENHRY and CDR2 is SYGVKD. The CDR3 coding sequence is TGTGCCCTCAAACCGGCCAGCACGAATGAGCAGTTCTTC. It yields the protein CALKPASTNEQFF.

The chain uses TRBV4-3 and TRBJ2-1; 11 nucleotides match TRBD2. The CDR3 runs to 15 residues. V was pared by 0 bases and J by 6 bases, with 1 base of the junction left unmatched. CDR1 is LGHNA, CDR2 YSLEER, per germline. CDR3 bases: TGCGCCAGCAGCCAAGATGGGACTAGCGGCAATGAGCAGTTCTTC. Residues: CASSQDGTSGNEQFF.